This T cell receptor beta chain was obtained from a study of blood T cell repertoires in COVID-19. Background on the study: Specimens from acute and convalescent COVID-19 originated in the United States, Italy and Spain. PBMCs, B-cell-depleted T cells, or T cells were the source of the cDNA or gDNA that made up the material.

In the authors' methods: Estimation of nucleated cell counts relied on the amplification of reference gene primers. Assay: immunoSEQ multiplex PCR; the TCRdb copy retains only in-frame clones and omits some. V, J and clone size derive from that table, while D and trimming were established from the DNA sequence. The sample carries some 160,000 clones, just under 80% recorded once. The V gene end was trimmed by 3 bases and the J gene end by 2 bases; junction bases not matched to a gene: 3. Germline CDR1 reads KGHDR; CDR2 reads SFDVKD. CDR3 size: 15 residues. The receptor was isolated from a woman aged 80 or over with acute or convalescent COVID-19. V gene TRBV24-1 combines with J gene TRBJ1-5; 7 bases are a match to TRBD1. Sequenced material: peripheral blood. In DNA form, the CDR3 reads TGTGCCACCAGTGATGCAACAGGGGGCAATCAGCCCCAGCATTTT. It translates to CATSDATGGNQPQHF.